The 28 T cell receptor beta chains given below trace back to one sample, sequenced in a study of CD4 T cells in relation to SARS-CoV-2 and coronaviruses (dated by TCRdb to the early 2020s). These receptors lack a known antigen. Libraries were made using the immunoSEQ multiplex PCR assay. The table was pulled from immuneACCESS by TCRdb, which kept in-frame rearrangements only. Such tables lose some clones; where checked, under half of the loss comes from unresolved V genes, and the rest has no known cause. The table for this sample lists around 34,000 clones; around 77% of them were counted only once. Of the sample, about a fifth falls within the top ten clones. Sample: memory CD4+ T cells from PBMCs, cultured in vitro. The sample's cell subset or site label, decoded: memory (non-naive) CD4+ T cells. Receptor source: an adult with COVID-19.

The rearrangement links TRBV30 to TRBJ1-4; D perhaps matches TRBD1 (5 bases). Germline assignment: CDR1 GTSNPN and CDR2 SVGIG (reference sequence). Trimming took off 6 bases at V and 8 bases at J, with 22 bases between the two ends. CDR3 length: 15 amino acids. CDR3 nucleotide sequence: TGTGCCTGCTCACCACCAGGGAGTTCCCGAGAAAAACTGTTTTTT. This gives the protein CACSPPGSSREKLFF. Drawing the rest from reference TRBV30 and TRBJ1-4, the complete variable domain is SQTIHQWPATLVQPVGSPLSLECTVEGTSNPNLYWYRQAAGRGLQLLFYSVGIGQISSEVPQNLSASRPQDRQFILSSKKLLLSDSGFYLCACSPPGSSREKLFFGSGTQLSVL.

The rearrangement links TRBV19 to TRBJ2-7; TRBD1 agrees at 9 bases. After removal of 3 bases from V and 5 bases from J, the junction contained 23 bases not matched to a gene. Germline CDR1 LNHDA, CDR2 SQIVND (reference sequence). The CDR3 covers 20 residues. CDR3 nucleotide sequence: TGTGCCAGTAGTATCGGTAGCCGCGGAATCACAGGGGGCGCCATGGACGAGCAGTACTTC. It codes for CASSIGSRGITGGAMDEQYF.

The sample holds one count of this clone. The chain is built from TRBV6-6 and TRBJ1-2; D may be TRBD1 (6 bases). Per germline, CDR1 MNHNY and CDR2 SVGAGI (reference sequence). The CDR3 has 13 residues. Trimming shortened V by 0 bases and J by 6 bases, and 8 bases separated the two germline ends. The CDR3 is CASSYSGDNGYTF. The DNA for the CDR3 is TGTGCCAGCAGTTACTCAGGGGACAATGGCTACACCTTC.

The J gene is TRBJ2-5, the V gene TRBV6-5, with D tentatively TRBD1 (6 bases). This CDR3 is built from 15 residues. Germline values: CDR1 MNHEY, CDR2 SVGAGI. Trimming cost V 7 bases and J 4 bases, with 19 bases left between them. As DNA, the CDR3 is TGTGCCAGCAAGACCGGCAGGGGTAATTTAGAGACCCAGTACTTC. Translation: CASKTGRGNLETQYF.

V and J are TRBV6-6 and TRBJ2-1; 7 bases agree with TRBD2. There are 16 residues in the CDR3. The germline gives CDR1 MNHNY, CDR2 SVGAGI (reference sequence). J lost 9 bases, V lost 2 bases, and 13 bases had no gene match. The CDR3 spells CASSYISWEGQGEQFF. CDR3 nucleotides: TGTGCCAGCAGTTACATATCGTGGGAGGGCCAGGGTGAGCAGTTCTTC.

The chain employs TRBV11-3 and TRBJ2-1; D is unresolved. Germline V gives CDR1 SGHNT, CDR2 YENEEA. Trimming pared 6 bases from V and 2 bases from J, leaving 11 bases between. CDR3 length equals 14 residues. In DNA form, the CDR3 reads TGTGCCAGCAGTCAAGGTGGCGCCTACAATGAGCAGTTCTTC. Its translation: CASSQGGAYNEQFF.

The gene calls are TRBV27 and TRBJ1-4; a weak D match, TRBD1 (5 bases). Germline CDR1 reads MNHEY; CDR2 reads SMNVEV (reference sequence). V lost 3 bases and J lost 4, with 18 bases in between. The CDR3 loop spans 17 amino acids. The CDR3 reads CASSFQGGPGLNEKLFF. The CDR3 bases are TGTGCCAGCAGTTTCCAGGGTGGGCCAGGCCTTAATGAAAAACTGTTTTTT.

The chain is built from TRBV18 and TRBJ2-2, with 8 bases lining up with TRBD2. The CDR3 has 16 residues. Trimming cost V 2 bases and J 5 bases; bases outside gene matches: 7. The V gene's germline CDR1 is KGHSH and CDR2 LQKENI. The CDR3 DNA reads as TGTGCCAGCTCACCAACTAGCGGAGGGGGAACCGGGGAGCTGTTTTTT. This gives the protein CASSPTSGGGTGELFF.

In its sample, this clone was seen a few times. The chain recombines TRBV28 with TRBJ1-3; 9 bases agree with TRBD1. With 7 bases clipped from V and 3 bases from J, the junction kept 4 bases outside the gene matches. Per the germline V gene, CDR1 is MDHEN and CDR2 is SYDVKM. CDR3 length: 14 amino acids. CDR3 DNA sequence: TGTGCCAGCACCGTGGGACAGGGTGGAAACACCATATATTTT. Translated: CASTVGQGGNTIYF.

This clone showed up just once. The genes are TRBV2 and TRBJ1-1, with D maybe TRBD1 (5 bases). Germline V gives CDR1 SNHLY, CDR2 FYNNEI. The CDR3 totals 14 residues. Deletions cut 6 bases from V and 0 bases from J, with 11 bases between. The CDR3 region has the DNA TGTGCCAGCAGCCTTGGGGGTGTGAACACTGAAGCTTTCTTT. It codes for CASSLGGVNTEAFF.

CDR3 nucleotides: TGTGCCAGCAGTGACGAGCTTAAGTCCCAGCATTTT. This encodes CASSDELKSQHF. V is TRBV2 and J is TRBJ1-5; D is ambiguous. The CDR3 sequence is 12 residues long. The germline gives CDR1 SNHLY, CDR2 FYNNEI. The ends were cut back, 3 bases at V and 11 bases at J, with 11 bases in the middle.

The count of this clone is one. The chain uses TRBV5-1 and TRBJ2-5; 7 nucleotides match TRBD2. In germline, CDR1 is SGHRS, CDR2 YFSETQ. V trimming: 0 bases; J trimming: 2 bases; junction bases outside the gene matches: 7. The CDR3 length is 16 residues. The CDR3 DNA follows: TGCGCCAGCAGCTTGGAGCCCCTAGCGGCTCAAGAGACCCAGTACTTC. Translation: CASSLEPLAAQETQYF.

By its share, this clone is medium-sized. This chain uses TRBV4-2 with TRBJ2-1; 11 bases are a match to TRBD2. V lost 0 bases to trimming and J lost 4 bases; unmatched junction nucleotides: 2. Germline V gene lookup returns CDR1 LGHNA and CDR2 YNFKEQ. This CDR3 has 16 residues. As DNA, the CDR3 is TGTGCCAGCAGCCAAGACGGGACTAGCGGTTACAATGAGCAGTTCTTC. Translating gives CASSQDGTSGYNEQFF.

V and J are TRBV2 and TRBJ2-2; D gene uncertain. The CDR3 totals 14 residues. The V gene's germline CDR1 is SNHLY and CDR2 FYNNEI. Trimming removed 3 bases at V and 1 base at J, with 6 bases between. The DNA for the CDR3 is TGTGCCAGCAGTGATTGGTTGAACACCGGGGAGCTGTTTTTT. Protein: CASSDWLNTGELFF.

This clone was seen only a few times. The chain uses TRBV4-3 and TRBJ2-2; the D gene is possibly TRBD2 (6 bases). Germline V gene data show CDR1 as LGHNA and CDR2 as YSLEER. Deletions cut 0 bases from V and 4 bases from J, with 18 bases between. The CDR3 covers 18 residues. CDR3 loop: CASSQEAGASVSTGELFF. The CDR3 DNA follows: TGCGCCAGCAGCCAAGAAGCCGGGGCTAGCGTGAGCACCGGGGAGCTGTTTTTT.

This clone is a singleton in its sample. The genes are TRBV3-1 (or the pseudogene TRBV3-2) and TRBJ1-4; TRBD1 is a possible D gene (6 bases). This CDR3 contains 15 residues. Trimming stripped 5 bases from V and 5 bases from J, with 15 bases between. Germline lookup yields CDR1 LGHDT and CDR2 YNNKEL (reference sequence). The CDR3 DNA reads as TGTGCCAGCAGCGCAAGGGGGGGAATGAATGAAAAACTGTTTTTT. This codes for CASSARGGMNEKLFF.

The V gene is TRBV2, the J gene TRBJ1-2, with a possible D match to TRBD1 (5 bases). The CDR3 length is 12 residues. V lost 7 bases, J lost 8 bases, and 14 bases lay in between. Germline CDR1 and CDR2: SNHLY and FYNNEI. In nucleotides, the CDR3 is TGTGCCAGCACCAGGGCACGAGGAGGCTACACCTTC. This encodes CASTRARGGYTF.

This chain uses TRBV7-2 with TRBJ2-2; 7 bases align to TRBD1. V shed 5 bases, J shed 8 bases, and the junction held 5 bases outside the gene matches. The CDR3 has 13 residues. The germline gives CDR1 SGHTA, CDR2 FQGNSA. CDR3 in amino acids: CASSKDRVGELFF. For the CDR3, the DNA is TGTGCCAGCAGCAAAGACAGGGTTGGGGAGCTGTTTTTT.

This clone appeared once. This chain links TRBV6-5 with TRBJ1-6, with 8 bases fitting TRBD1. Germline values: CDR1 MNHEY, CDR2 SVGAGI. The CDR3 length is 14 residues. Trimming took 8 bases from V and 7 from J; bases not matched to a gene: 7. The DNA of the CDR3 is TGTGCCAGCGGGTGGGGACAGGAAAATTCACCCCTCCACTTT. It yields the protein CASGWGQENSPLHF.

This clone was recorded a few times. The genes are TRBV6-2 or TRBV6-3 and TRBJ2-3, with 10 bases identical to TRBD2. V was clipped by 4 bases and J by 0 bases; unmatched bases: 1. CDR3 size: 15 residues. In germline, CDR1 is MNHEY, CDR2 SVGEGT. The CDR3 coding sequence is TGTGCCAGCAGTTTGACTAGCGGGAGCACAGATACGCAGTATTTT. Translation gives CASSLTSGSTDTQYF.

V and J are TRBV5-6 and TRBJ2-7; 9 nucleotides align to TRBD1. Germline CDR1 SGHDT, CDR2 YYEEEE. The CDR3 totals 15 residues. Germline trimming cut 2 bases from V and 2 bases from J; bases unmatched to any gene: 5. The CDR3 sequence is CASSLGTGSPYEQYF. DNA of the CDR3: TGTGCCAGCAGCTTAGGGACAGGGTCCCCCTACGAGCAGTACTTC. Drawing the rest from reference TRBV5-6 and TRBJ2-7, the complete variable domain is DAGVTQSPTHLIKTRGQQVTLRCSPKSGHDTVSWYQQALGQGPQFIFQYYEEEERQRGNFPDRFSGHQFPNYSSELNVNALLLGDSALYLCASSLGTGSPYEQYFGPGTRLTVT.

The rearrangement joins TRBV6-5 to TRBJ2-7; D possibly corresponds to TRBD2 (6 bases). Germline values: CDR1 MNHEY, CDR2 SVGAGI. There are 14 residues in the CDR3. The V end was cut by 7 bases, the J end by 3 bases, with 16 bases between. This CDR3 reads CASKEGQTLYEQYF. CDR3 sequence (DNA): TGTGCCAGCAAGGAGGGCCAGACTCTCTACGAGCAGTACTTC.

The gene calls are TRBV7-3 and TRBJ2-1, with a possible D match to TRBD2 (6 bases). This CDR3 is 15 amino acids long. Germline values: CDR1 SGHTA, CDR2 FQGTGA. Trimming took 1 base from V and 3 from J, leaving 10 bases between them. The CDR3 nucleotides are TGTGCCAGCAGCTTAAAACTAGCTTACTACAATGAGCAGTTCTTC. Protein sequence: CASSLKLAYYNEQFF.

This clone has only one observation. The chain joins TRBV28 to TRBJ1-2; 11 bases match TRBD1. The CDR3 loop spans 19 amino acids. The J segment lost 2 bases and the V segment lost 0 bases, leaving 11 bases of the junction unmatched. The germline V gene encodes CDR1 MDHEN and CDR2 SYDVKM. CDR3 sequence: CASSLWLSLDRGQNYGYTF. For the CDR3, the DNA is TGTGCCAGCAGTTTATGGTTGTCCCTGGACAGGGGGCAGAACTATGGCTACACCTTC.

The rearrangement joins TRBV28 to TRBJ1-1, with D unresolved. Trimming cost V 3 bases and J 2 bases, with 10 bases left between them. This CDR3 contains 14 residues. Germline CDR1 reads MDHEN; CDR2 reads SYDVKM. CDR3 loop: CASSFVTTNTEAFF. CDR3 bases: TGTGCCAGCAGTTTCGTAACCACTAACACTGAAGCTTTCTTT.

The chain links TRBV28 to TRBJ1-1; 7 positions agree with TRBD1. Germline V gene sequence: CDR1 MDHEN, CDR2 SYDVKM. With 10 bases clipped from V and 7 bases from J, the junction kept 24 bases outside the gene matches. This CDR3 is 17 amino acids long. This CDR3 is CATRDSLGGTELHEAFF. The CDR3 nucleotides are TGTGCCACCAGGGACAGCTTAGGGGGGACTGAGCTTCATGAAGCTTTCTTT.

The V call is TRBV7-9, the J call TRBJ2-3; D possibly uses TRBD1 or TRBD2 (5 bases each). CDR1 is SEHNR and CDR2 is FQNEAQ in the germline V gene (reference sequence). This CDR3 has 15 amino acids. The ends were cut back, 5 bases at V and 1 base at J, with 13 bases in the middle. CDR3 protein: CASSPREGGTDTQYF. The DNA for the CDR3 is TGTGCCAGCAGCCCCCGGGAAGGGGGCACAGATACGCAGTATTTT.

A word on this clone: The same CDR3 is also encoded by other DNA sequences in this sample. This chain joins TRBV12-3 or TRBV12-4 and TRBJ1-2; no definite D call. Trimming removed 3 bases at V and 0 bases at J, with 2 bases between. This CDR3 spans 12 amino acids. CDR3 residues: CASSFSNYGYTF. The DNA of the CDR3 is TGTGCCAGCAGTTTTTCTAACTATGGCTACACCTTC.